Below are 28 T cell receptor beta chains sequenced from a single sample in a study of cytomegalovirus exposure and HLA in healthy donors. The PCR employed 60 Vbeta primers together with 13 Jbeta primers. The protocol was immunoSEQ multiplex PCR, while the TCRdb copy is restricted to in-frame clones and leaves out a portion. The sample includes around 91,000 clones, about three quarters seen only once; the top ten take roughly 2.5%. The sequenced sample was PBMCs. Receptors were obtained from a male donor in good health and CMV-seropositive.

The rearrangement links TRBV5-6 to TRBJ2-5, with D unclear. Germline V lookup: CDR1 SGHDT, CDR2 YYEEEE. CDR3 length: 14 amino acids. V lost 4 bases and J 2 bases, leaving 12 bases between the germline ends. The CDR3 coding sequence is TGTGCCAGCAGCCTTGTTGGCCAGCAAGAGACCCAGTACTTC. Translating it yields CASSLVGQQETQYF. Combining the CDR3 with reference TRBV5-6 and TRBJ2-5 gives the whole variable domain DAGVTQSPTHLIKTRGQQVTLRCSPKSGHDTVSWYQQALGQGPQFIFQYYEEEERQRGNFPDRFSGHQFPNYSSELNVNALLLGDSALYLCASSLVGQQETQYFGPGTRLLVL.

The rearrangement links TRBV7-8 to TRBJ2-1; 9 bases are shared with TRBD2. Per germline, CDR1 SGHVS and CDR2 FQNEAQ. This CDR3 region has 17 residues. The ends lost 1 base at V and 5 bases at J; junction bases unmatched: 9. The CDR3 is CASSLGGTSLGNNEQFF. DNA for the CDR3: TGTGCCAGCAGCTTAGGGGGGACTAGCTTGGGTAACAATGAGCAGTTCTTC.

This chain links TRBV27 with TRBJ2-7; 11 bases fit TRBD2. The germline V gene encodes CDR1 MNHEY and CDR2 SMNVEV (reference sequence). The CDR3 totals 16 residues. Trimming removed 3 bases from V and 4 bases from J; junction bases left unmatched: 8. Here the CDR3 DNA reads TGTGCCAGCAGTTTCCTTGGGACTAGCGGAACTTACGAGCAGTACTTC. Its translation is CASSFLGTSGTYEQYF.

This clone was recorded only once. The chain recombines TRBV4-1 with TRBJ2-3; 7 bases fit TRBD1. V lost 6 bases and J lost 2; bases outside the gene matches: 14. The CDR3 runs 17 residues. Germline CDR1 MGHRA, CDR2 YSYEKL. CDR3 sequence reads: CASSYPARQGHTDTQYF. The CDR3, as DNA: TGCGCCAGCAGTTATCCGGCGCGACAGGGACACACAGATACGCAGTATTTT.

This sequence joins TRBV29-1 and TRBJ2-6; TRBD2 might be the D (5 bases). V lost 7 bases, J lost 0 bases, and 13 bases lay in between. This CDR3 contains 15 residues. CDR1 is SQVTM, CDR2 ANQGSEA, per germline. The CDR3 loop is CSARTCPSGANVLTF. CDR3 sequence (DNA): TGCAGCGCCCGGACTTGCCCCTCTGGGGCCAACGTCCTGACTTTC.

The chain recombines TRBV20-1 with TRBJ2-7; D ambiguous. Germline V gives CDR1 DFQATT, CDR2 SNEGSKA (reference sequence). The V end lost 2 bases, the J end lost 3 bases, and 5 bases lay between the germline ends. This CDR3 contains 11 residues. The CDR3 region has the DNA TGCAGTGCTAGATTCCTCTACGAGCAGTACTTC. It codes for CSARFLYEQYF.

The chain couples TRBV7-9 to TRBJ1-2; the match to TRBD1 covers 9 bases. This CDR3 is 16 amino acids long. The germline V gene has CDR1 SEHNR and CDR2 FQNEAQ (reference sequence). J was trimmed by 3 bases and V by 4 bases; bases with no gene match: 9. CDR3: CASSSSQGATYYGYTF. The DNA for the CDR3 is TGTGCCAGCAGCTCTTCACAGGGGGCGACATACTATGGCTACACCTTC.

This chain joins TRBV19 and TRBJ2-1; TRBD2 agrees at 7 bases. Germline values: CDR1 LNHDA, CDR2 SQIVND (reference sequence). This CDR3 has 15 amino acids. The V gene end was trimmed by 7 bases and the J gene end by 0 bases; junction bases not matched to a gene: 6. DNA of the CDR3: TGTGCCAGTACCGGAGCGGGGCGCTCCTACAATGAGCAGTTCTTC. Its translation: CASTGAGRSYNEQFF.

This clone was counted many times. As DNA, the CDR3 is TGTGCCAGCAGTTCCCGGTGGGCTGAGCAGTTCTTC. Amino acid sequence: CASSSRWAEQFF. The genes are TRBV2 and TRBJ2-1; D is undetermined. Looked up from germline, CDR1 is SNHLY and CDR2 is FYNNEI. V lost 5 bases to trimming and J lost 9 bases, with 11 bases between them. The CDR3 totals 12 residues.

This clone was seen only once. The chain uses TRBV2 and TRBJ2-7, with 10 bases matching TRBD1. The length of the CDR3 is 14 residues. The J segment lost 1 base and the V segment lost 4 bases, leaving 1 base of the junction unmatched. The germline CDR1 and CDR2 sequences are SNHLY and FYNNEI. In DNA, the CDR3 is TGTGCCAGCAGTGGGGGACAGGGGTCCTACGAGCAGTACTTC. It specifies CASSGGQGSYEQYF.

CDR3 sequence reads: CATRGAGGAGVNEQFF. CDR3 DNA: TGTGCCACCAGGGGAGCGGGAGGGGCGGGTGTGAATGAGCAGTTCTTC. The chain joins TRBV15 to TRBJ2-1; 10 bases line up with TRBD2. The length of the CDR3 is 16 residues. The trim removed 6 bases at V and 7 bases at J, leaving 12 bases unmatched. The germline gives CDR1 LNHNV, CDR2 YYDKDF (reference sequence).

The chain recombines TRBV4-1 with TRBJ2-1; 9 bases match TRBD2. Trimming at V came to 2 bases and at J to 0 bases, leaving 14 bases not matched to a gene. Germline values: CDR1 MGHRA, CDR2 YSYEKL. The CDR3 is made up of 20 amino acids. The CDR3 spells CASSQKILAGVLSSYNEQFF. The CDR3 coding sequence is TGCGCCAGCAGCCAAAAAATACTAGCGGGTGTCCTTAGCTCCTACAATGAGCAGTTCTTC.

The chain carries TRBV10-3 and TRBJ1-4, with D unresolved. The ends were cut back, 4 bases at V and 4 bases at J, with 4 bases in the middle. This CDR3 region has 12 residues. Germline V gives CDR1 ENHRY, CDR2 SYGVKD. CDR3 loop: CAISAGNEKLFF. The CDR3 bases are TGTGCCATCAGTGCCGGTAATGAAAAACTGTTTTTT.

The V call is TRBV5-1, the J call TRBJ2-3; D is perhaps TRBD1 (6 bases). The CDR3 runs 15 residues. V gave up 0 bases and J gave up 0 bases, with 8 bases separating them. Germline V lookup: CDR1 SGHRS, CDR2 YFSETQ. The CDR3 nucleotides read TGCGCCAGCAGCTTGGCAGGGGACAGCACAGATACGCAGTATTTT. Amino acid sequence: CASSLAGDSTDTQYF. Full variable domain (rest looked up from reference TRBV5-1 and TRBJ2-3): KAGVTQTPRYLIKTRGQQVTLSCSPISGHRSVSWYQQTPGQGLQFLFEYFSETQRNKGNFPGRFSGRQFSNSRSEMNVSTLELGDSALYLCASSLAGDSTDTQYFGPGTRLTVL.

The J gene is TRBJ2-1, the V gene TRBV4-2, with TRBD2 identical over 9 bases. Germline-derived CDR1 and CDR2 are LGHNA and YNFKEQ. This CDR3 is 16 amino acids long. V dropped 0 bases and J dropped 2; count of bases not matched to a gene: 2. For the CDR3, the DNA is TGTGCCAGCAGCCAAGAGGCTAGCGGGACCTACAATGAGCAGTTCTTC. Translating gives CASSQEASGTYNEQFF.

This clone was picked up a small number of times. This sequence joins TRBV6-6 and TRBJ2-7; 9 bases line up with TRBD1. V shed 6 bases and J 3 bases; nucleotides not matched to a gene: 12. The CDR3 length is 16 residues. Germline loops: CDR1 MNHNY, CDR2 SVGAGI (reference sequence). The CDR3 spells CASRPGWGTGLYEQYF. The CDR3 DNA follows: TGTGCCAGCAGGCCCGGGTGGGGGACAGGGCTCTACGAGCAGTACTTC.

The V call is TRBV4-1, the J call TRBJ2-2; 10 bases are a match to TRBD1. The trim removed 3 bases at V and 5 bases at J, leaving 9 bases unmatched. Per the germline V gene, CDR1 is MGHRA and CDR2 is YSYEKL. The CDR3 runs to 17 residues. Written as DNA, the CDR3 is TGCGCCAGCAGCCAGGGCGACAGGGGGCGCCGGACCGGGGAGCTGTTTTTT. This codes for CASSQGDRGRRTGELFF.

This rearrangement joins TRBV7-9 to TRBJ1-1, with D perhaps TRBD1 (5 bases). The V gene lost 5 bases and the J gene lost 2 bases, with 9 bases spanning the gap. Germline V gives CDR1 SEHNR, CDR2 FQNEAQ (reference sequence). The CDR3 loop spans 13 amino acids. Written as DNA, the CDR3 is TGTGCCAGCAGCCAGGGAGGTAACACTGAAGCTTTCTTT. This translates into CASSQGGNTEAFF.

This clone was detected a few times. The V call is TRBV6-1, the J call TRBJ1-2; a possible D gene is TRBD1 (5 bases). Trimming took 7 bases from V and 2 from J, leaving 11 bases between them. The germline CDR1 and CDR2 sequences are MNHNS and SASEGT. This CDR3 has 13 residues. CDR3 bases: TGTGCCAGCATCGACAGATTGAACTATGGCTACACCTTC. Its protein product is CASIDRLNYGYTF.

The rearrangement uses TRBV5-4 and TRBJ2-7; perhaps TRBD2 as D (7 bases). The CDR3 length is 14 residues. CDR1 and CDR2 from the germline V gene are SGHNT and YYREEE (reference sequence). V was cut by 4 bases and J by 6 bases, with 17 bases left in between. The CDR3 reads CASSIRGAPLEQYF. The DNA for the CDR3 is TGTGCCAGCAGCATCCGGGGGGCCCCTCTCGAGCAGTACTTC. The full variable domain, completed using reference TRBV5-4 and TRBJ2-7, is ETGVTQSPTHLIKTRGQQVTLRCSSQSGHNTVSWYQQALGQGPQFIFQYYREEENGRGNFPPRFSGLQFPNYSSELNVNALELDDSALYLCASSIRGAPLEQYFGPGTRLTVT.

The genes are TRBV4-1 and TRBJ2-2, with TRBD2 identical over 8 bases. From germline, CDR1 is MGHRA and CDR2 YSYEKL. V trimming: 5 bases; J trimming: 2 bases; junction bases outside the gene matches: 10. The length of the CDR3 is 17 residues. Here the CDR3 DNA reads TGCGCCAGCAGCGCGAGACAAGCGGGAGTCAACACCGGGGAGCTGTTTTTT. Translation gives CASSARQAGVNTGELFF.

The chain combines TRBV7-9 with TRBJ1-3, with D hard to call. The CDR3 has 16 amino acids. Germline V lookup: CDR1 SEHNR, CDR2 FQNEAQ (reference sequence). V was pared by 5 bases and J by 0 bases, with 14 bases between. CDR3 sequence reads: CASSPRGSSSGNTIYF. CDR3 coding DNA: TGTGCCAGCAGCCCGCGGGGTTCAAGCTCTGGAAACACCATATATTTT.

This clone has more than one count but fewer than ten. The chain couples TRBV18 to TRBJ2-7; TRBD1 matches 7 bases. V lost 3 bases, J lost 0 bases, and 5 bases stayed unmatched. CDR1 and CDR2 from the germline V gene are KGHSH and LQKENI. The CDR3 loop spans 15 amino acids. This CDR3 reads CASSPGQINSYEQYF. CDR3 nucleotide sequence: TGTGCCAGCTCACCGGGACAGATAAACTCCTACGAGCAGTACTTC. Supplemented by reference TRBV18 and TRBJ2-7, the full variable domain reads NAGVMQNPRHLVRRRGQEARLRCSPMKGHSHVYWYRQLPEEGLKFMVYLQKENIIDESGMPKERFSAEFPKEGPSILRIQQVVRGDSAAYFCASSPGQINSYEQYFGPGTRLTVT.

The CDR3 region is CASSQGGVETQYF. Here the CDR3 DNA reads TGTGCCAGCAGCCAAGGGGGAGTGGAGACCCAGTACTTC. The chain links TRBV4-2 to TRBJ2-5; TRBD2 might be the D (5 bases). The germline CDR1 and CDR2 sequences are LGHNA and YNFKEQ. This CDR3 spans 13 amino acids. Trimming cost V 1 base and J 5 bases, with 8 bases left between them.

The V gene is TRBV7-9, the J gene TRBJ1-5, with D perhaps matching TRBD1 (5 bases). The CDR3 totals 14 residues. V was pared by 6 bases and J by 3 bases, with 12 bases between. Per the germline V gene, CDR1 is SEHNR and CDR2 is FQNEAQ (reference sequence). As DNA, the CDR3 is TGTGCCAGCAGTCGGACGGGACTCAATCAGCCCCAGCATTTT. Translating it yields CASSRTGLNQPQHF.

This clone appeared a single time. CDR3: CASKGGLINYGYTF. Written as DNA, the CDR3 is TGTGCCAGCAAAGGGGGCTTGATAAACTATGGCTACACCTTC. The V gene is TRBV28, the J gene TRBJ1-2, with 7 bases lining up with TRBD1. Germline V gene data show CDR1 as MDHEN and CDR2 as SYDVKM. This CDR3 contains 14 residues. The trim removed 7 bases at V and 2 bases at J, leaving 7 bases unmatched.

In this sample, this clone turned up a few times. This sequence joins TRBV5-1 and TRBJ1-1; 9 nucleotides line up with TRBD1. The J segment lost 4 bases and the V segment lost 7 bases, leaving 8 bases of the junction unmatched. CDR1 and CDR2 (germline): SGHRS, YFSETQ. The CDR3 is 14 residues long. The CDR3 region is CASSSATGGTEAFF. The CDR3 DNA reads as TGCGCCAGCTCCTCGGCGACAGGGGGCACTGAAGCTTTCTTT.

J is TRBJ1-1 and V is TRBV28; D gene unclear. The germline CDR1 and CDR2 sequences are MDHEN and SYDVKM. Trimming removed 4 bases from V and 5 bases from J, with 20 bases in between. This CDR3 contains 16 residues. CDR3 bases: TGTGCCAGCAGTTCGAGCCCCCCGCGAGGGAGTACTGAAGCTTTCTTT. Amino acid sequence: CASSSSPPRGSTEAFF.